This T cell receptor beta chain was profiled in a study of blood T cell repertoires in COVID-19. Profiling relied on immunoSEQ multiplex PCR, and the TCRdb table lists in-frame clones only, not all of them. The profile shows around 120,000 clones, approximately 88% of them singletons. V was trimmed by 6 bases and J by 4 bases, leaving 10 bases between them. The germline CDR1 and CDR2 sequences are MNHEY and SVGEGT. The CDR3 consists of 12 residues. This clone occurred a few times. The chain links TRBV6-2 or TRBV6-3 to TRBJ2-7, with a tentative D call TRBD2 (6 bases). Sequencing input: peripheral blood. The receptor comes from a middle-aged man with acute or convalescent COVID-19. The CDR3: CASSLGRYEQYF. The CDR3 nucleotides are TGTGCCAGCAGCTTAGGGAGGTACGAGCAGTACTTC.